Following are 14 T cell receptor beta chains from one sample sequenced in a study of shared clonotypes between healthy human individuals. Only in-frame clones appear in the TCRdb table, and some are missing; sequencing was by immunoSEQ multiplex PCR. Of about 980,000 clones in the sample, roughly 72% were seen once. The sequenced sample consisted of memory CD4+ T cells sorted from blood. The subset is: CD45RA-negative fraction. The receptors originated from a man in his late teens or twenties in good health.

As for this clone: The same CDR3 arises from other DNA sequences in this sample as well. The rearrangement uses TRBV4-1 and TRBJ1-5; D is undetermined. The germline V and J ends were trimmed by 0 bases and 3 bases, with 3 bases remaining between them. Germline V lookup: CDR1 MGHRA, CDR2 YSYEKL. The CDR3 runs 13 residues. This CDR3 reads CASSQDPNQPQHF. For the CDR3, the DNA is TGCGCCAGCAGCCAAGATCCCAATCAGCCCCAGCATTTT.

The V call is TRBV10-3, the J call TRBJ2-2; a possible D gene is TRBD2 (5 bases). V lost 7 bases and J 7 bases, leaving 13 bases between the germline ends. The CDR3 sequence is 13 residues long. CDR1 ENHRY and CDR2 SYGVKD come from the germline V gene. CDR3 region: CAIMGVPGGELFF. The CDR3 DNA sequence: TGTGCCATCATGGGAGTGCCCGGCGGGGAGCTGTTTTTT.

This clone was observed once. The chain couples TRBV7-2 to TRBJ2-7; no clear D gene. Per the germline V gene, CDR1 is SGHTA and CDR2 is FQGNSA. Trimming left V 2 bases short and J 1 base short, with 6 bases between. The length of the CDR3 is 13 residues. In DNA, the CDR3 is TGTGCCAGCAGCTTATGGCCGTCCTACGAGCAGTACTTC. It codes for CASSLWPSYEQYF.

As DNA, the CDR3 is TGTGCCAGCAGCGTAGATACAGCGGGAGGGCCATACGAGCAGTACTTC. Its protein is CASSVDTAGGPYEQYF. The chain joins TRBV9 to TRBJ2-7, with TRBD2 identical over 10 bases. Germline trimming cut 0 bases from V and 4 bases from J; bases unmatched to any gene: 7. The germline V gene has CDR1 SGDLS and CDR2 YYNGEE. The CDR3 loop spans 16 amino acids.

The rearrangement links TRBV10-3 to TRBJ2-5, with D tentatively TRBD2 (5 bases). The V end was cut by 0 bases, the J end by 1 base, with 9 bases between. Looked up from germline, CDR1 is ENHRY and CDR2 is SYGVKD. The CDR3 has 15 residues. CDR3 in amino acids: CAISESVGVQETQYF. The DNA for the CDR3 is TGTGCCATCAGTGAGTCCGTGGGAGTCCAAGAGACCCAGTACTTC.

This clone was seen only a few times. V usage is TRBV28 and J usage is TRBJ1-2; D is undetermined. CDR1 is MDHEN, CDR2 SYDVKM, per germline. The CDR3 covers 12 residues. V dropped 5 bases and J dropped 2 bases, with 6 bases sitting between them. The CDR3 spells CASSRKNYGYTF. In DNA form, the CDR3 reads TGTGCCAGCAGTCGAAAGAACTATGGCTACACCTTC.

This chain uses TRBV5-8 with TRBJ2-1, with TRBD2 identical over 8 bases. Germline trimming cut 6 bases from V and 4 bases from J; bases unmatched to any gene: 12. The CDR3 is 16 residues long. The germline CDR1 and CDR2 sequences are SGHTS and YDEGEE. The chain's CDR3 is CASTPRLAGFYNEQFF. The CDR3 nucleotides are TGTGCCAGCACCCCTCGATTAGCGGGATTTTACAATGAGCAGTTCTTC.

The chain uses TRBV11-3 and TRBJ1-6; unclear D gene. This CDR3 spans 13 amino acids. The V and J ends lost 2 bases and 6 bases respectively, with 5 bases between them. Per germline, CDR1 SGHNT and CDR2 YENEEA. The CDR3: CASSLSPNSPLHF. The CDR3 DNA reads TGTGCCAGCAGCTTATCACCTAATTCACCCCTCCACTTT.

This clone occurred once. The genes are TRBV19 and TRBJ2-7, with D possibly called TRBD1 or TRBD2 (5 bases each). The CDR3 totals 14 residues. CDR1 and CDR2 (germline): LNHDA, SQIVND (reference sequence). V dropped 7 bases and J dropped 6 bases, with 19 bases sitting between them. CDR3 region: CASTLRDGAFEQYF. The CDR3 DNA reads as TGTGCCAGTACCCTCCGGGACGGGGCCTTCGAGCAGTACTTC.

CDR3 nucleotide sequence: TGTGCCTGGAGTGTACTGGGGGGGCAAAAGAACACCATATATTTT. Encoded protein: CAWSVLGGQKNTIYF. V gene TRBV30 combines with J gene TRBJ1-3; weak D call: TRBD1 (6 bases). V was shortened by 0 bases and J by 7 bases, with 16 bases between the two germline ends. The CDR3 has 15 amino acids. The germline gives CDR1 GTSNPN, CDR2 SVGIG (reference sequence). The full variable domain, rest sourced from reference TRBV30 and TRBJ1-3, is SQTIHQWPATLVQPVGSPLSLECTVEGTSNPNLYWYRQAAGRGLQLLFYSVGIGQISSEVPQNLSASRPQDRQFILSSKKLLLSDSGFYLCAWSVLGGQKNTIYFGEGSWLTVV.

This clone showed up just a few times. This chain links TRBV6-5 with TRBJ1-5, with D hard to call. Germline V gene data show CDR1 as MNHEY and CDR2 as SVGAGI. The CDR3 contains 10 residues. V lost 9 bases and J lost 15, with 15 bases in between. The DNA for the CDR3 is TGTGCCAGAGGGAATCGGGTCCGGCATTTT. It specifies CARGNRVRHF.

V gene TRBV4-1 combines with J gene TRBJ2-7; TRBD2 aligns across 8 bases. Germline CDR1 is MGHRA and CDR2 is YSYEKL. The V gene end was trimmed by 1 base and the J gene end by 4 bases; junction bases not matched to a gene: 9. CDR3 length: 16 residues. This CDR3 reads CASSQGHTSGGYEQYF. CDR3 nucleotides: TGCGCCAGCAGCCAAGGTCACACTAGCGGTGGTTACGAGCAGTACTTC.

The rearrangement joins TRBV18 to TRBJ2-7; 8 nucleotides agree with TRBD1. V was clipped by 8 bases and J by 5 bases; unmatched bases: 11. Germline V CDR1 and CDR2: KGHSH, LQKENI. The length of the CDR3 is 14 residues. The CDR3 loop reads CASTERTGTDEQYF. As DNA, the CDR3 is TGTGCCAGCACGGAGCGGACAGGGACGGACGAGCAGTACTTC.

This chain uses TRBV5-8 with TRBJ1-5; the match to TRBD1 covers 10 bases. CDR1 is SGHTS, CDR2 YDEGEE, per germline. V shed 4 bases, J shed 4 bases, and the junction held 11 bases outside the gene matches. The CDR3 is 17 residues long. CDR3: CASSPRQGARVNQPQHF. CDR3 nucleotide sequence: TGTGCCAGCAGCCCAAGACAGGGGGCGCGGGTAAATCAGCCCCAGCATTTT.